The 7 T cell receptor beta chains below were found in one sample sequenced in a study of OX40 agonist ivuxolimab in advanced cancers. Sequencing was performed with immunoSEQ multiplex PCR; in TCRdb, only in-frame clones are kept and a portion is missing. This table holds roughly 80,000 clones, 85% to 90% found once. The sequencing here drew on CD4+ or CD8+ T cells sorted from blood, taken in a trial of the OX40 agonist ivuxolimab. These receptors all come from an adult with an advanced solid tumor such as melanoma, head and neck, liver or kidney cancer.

This CDR3 is CASSYGQGGSPLHF. The CDR3 DNA follows: TGTGCCAGCAGTTATGGACAGGGGGGTTCACCCCTCCACTTT. The rearrangement joins TRBV6-5 to TRBJ1-6; 10 bases match TRBD1. There are 14 residues in the CDR3. With 3 bases clipped from V and 9 bases from J, the junction kept 2 bases outside the gene matches. Germline CDR1 MNHEY, CDR2 SVGAGI.

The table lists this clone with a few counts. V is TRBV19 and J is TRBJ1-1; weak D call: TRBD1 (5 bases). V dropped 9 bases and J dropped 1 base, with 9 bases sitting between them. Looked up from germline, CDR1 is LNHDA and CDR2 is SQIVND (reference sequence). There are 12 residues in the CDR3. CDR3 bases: TGTGCCAGGATGACAGAGAACACTGAAGCTTTCTTT. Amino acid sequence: CARMTENTEAFF. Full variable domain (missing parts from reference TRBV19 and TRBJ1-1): DGGITQSPKYLFRKEGQNVTLSCEQNLNHDAMYWYRQDPGQGLRLIYYSQIVNDFQKGDIAEGYSVSREKKESFPLTVTSAQKNPTAFYLCARMTENTEAFFGQGTRLTVV.

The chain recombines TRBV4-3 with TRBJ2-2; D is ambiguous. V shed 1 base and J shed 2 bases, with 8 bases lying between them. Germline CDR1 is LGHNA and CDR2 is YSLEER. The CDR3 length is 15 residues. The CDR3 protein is CASSQAGSNTGELFF. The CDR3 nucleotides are TGCGCCAGCAGCCAAGCTGGATCTAACACCGGGGAGCTGTTTTTT.

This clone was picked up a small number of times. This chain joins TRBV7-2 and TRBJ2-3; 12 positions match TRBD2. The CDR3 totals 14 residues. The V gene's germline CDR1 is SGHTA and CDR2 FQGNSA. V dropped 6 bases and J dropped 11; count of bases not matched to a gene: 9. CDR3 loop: CASSASGRVEMQYF. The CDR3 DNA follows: TGTGCCAGCAGTGCTAGCGGGAGGGTTGAGATGCAGTATTTT.

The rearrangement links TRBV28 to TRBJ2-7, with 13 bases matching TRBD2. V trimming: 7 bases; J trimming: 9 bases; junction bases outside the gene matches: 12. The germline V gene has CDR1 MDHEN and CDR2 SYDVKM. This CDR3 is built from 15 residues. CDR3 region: CASIPTSGGAHRQYF. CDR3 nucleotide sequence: TGTGCCAGCATCCCTACTAGCGGGGGGGCCCATAGGCAGTACTTC.

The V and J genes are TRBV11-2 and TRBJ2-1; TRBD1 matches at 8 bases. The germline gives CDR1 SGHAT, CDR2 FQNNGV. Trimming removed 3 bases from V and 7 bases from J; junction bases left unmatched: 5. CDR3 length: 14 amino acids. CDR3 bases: TGTGCCAGCAGCTTGCGGACAGGGTTGAATGAGCAGTTCTTC. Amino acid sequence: CASSLRTGLNEQFF.

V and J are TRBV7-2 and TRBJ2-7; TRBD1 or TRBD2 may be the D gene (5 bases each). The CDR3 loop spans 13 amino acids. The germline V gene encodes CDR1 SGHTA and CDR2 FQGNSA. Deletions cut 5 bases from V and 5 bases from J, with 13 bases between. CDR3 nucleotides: TGTGCCAGCAGCCCGGGACCCCTTAACGAGCAGTACTTC. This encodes CASSPGPLNEQYF.